This entry concerns a single T cell receptor (beta chain). Data came from immunoSEQ multiplex PCR; TCRdb stores just in-frame clones and leaves some out. The table lists 55,000 to 70,000 clones, roughly nine tenths of them singletons. The data are from a study of T cell changes during pregnancy in multiple sclerosis. The CDR3 length is 18 residues. Germline CDR1 and CDR2: LNHDA and SQIVND (reference sequence). The V gene end was trimmed by 9 bases and the J gene end by 1 base; junction bases not matched to a gene: 17. The input for sequencing was peripheral blood, taken in the first trimester of pregnancy. The sequence came from a female donor with multiple sclerosis, enrolled in a pregnancy study. J is TRBJ1-2 and V is TRBV19; 10 bases fit TRBD1. Here the CDR3 DNA reads TGTGCCAGCCGCGGATCATTAAGAGGGGACAGGGGTAACTATGGCTACACCTTC. Translation: CASRGSLRGDRGNYGYTF.